The 24 T cell receptor beta chains in this list originate from one sample, sequenced in a study of T-cell memory formation after mild COVID-19 (dated by TCRdb to about 2021). The library was built by means of 5' RACE. These reads were obtained on an Illumina NovaSeq 6000. TCRdb reran the public reads through fastp at Q25 and MiXCR, keeping productive beta chains. CDR3 protein sequences are deduplicated, and each keeps its most common genes and DNA. This sample lists more than 120,000 distinct CDR3 sequences; about 5.5% were detected once. The ten largest clones represent approximately 2.1% of the sample. The sample consisted of PBMCs or a T cell subset sorted from them (not recorded which). These receptors were collected from an adult woman who had mild COVID-19 (a few samples of this study predate the infection). The sample titles of this study are shuffled in the database, so cell type and time point are left out; the donor was told from shared clones.

This clonotype appeared many times. The J gene is TRBJ2-2, the V gene TRBV7-6; 10 positions agree with TRBD1. The CDR3 covers 16 residues. Looked up from germline, CDR1 is SGHVS and CDR2 is FNYEAQ. J lost 4 bases, V lost 5 bases, and 7 bases had no gene match. In nucleotides, the CDR3 is TGTGCCAGCAGCCCACGGACAGGGGGAGGCACCGGGGAGCTGTTTTTT. Amino acids: CASSPRTGGGTGELFF.

The chain's CDR3 is CAISGGAGANVLTF. The CDR3 nucleotides are TGTGCCATCTCGGGGGGGGCTGGGGCCAACGTCCTGACTTTC. The chain is built from TRBV24-1 and TRBJ2-6, with 8 bases lining up with TRBD2. With 11 bases clipped from V and 2 bases from J, the junction kept 4 bases outside the gene matches. CDR1 and CDR2 (germline): KGHDR, SFDVKD. This CDR3 is built from 14 residues.

There are a few counts of this clonotype. This chain links TRBV12-3 or TRBV12-4 with TRBJ2-6, with a possible D match to TRBD1 (7 bases). This CDR3 region has 20 residues. V was clipped by 2 bases and J by 4 bases, with 24 bases between them. Here the CDR3 reads CASSLSRRGLGPGGANVLTF. The CDR3 region has the DNA TGTGCCAGCAGTTTAAGTAGGAGGGGGCTAGGGCCAGGAGGGGCCAACGTCCTGACTTTC.

CDR3 amino acids: CASRLQETQYF. As DNA, the CDR3 is TGTGCCAGCAGACTTCAAGAGACCCAGTACTTC. The chain joins TRBV12-3 or TRBV12-4 to TRBJ2-5; D ambiguous. This CDR3 comprises 11 residues. Trimming removed 6 bases from V and 2 bases from J, with 4 bases in between.

This clonotype was counted between two and nine times. V and J are TRBV18 and TRBJ2-7; D is perhaps TRBD1 (6 bases). Looked up from germline, CDR1 is KGHSH and CDR2 is LQKENI. The CDR3 runs 15 residues. V was trimmed by 3 bases and J by 3 bases, leaving 15 bases between them. The CDR3 coding sequence is TGTGCCAGCTCACCCCGAGGACAGTCTGGCTACGAGCAGTACTTC. Its protein product is CASSPRGQSGYEQYF.

This clonotype came up many times. The chain joins TRBV24-1 to TRBJ2-3; 8 bases match TRBD1. CDR3 size: 14 residues. V was clipped by 4 bases and J by 5 bases; unmatched bases: 4. The germline CDR1 and CDR2 sequences are KGHDR and SFDVKD. CDR3 in amino acids: CATSELDREDTQYF. The DNA of the CDR3 is TGTGCCACCAGTGAGCTGGACAGGGAAGATACGCAGTATTTT.

This clonotype was seen a handful of times. The CDR3 loop is CSGAGRAYNEQFF. CDR3 nucleotides: TGCAGTGGGGCGGGGAGGGCATACAATGAGCAGTTCTTC. The chain is built from TRBV20-1 and TRBJ2-1; 7 bases line up with TRBD2. The CDR3 has 13 amino acids. After removal of 7 bases from V and 4 bases from J, the junction contained 7 bases not matched to a gene. From germline, CDR1 is DFQATT and CDR2 SNEGSKA (reference sequence).

This clonotype was seen ten or more times. The genes are TRBV20-1 and TRBJ2-1; D gene ambiguous. The length of the CDR3 is 11 residues. With 3 bases removed from V and 8 bases from J, the gap between germline ends came to 8 bases. Germline V CDR1 and CDR2: DFQATT, SNEGSKA (reference sequence). The CDR3 here is CSARGGDEQFF. The CDR3 DNA follows: TGCAGTGCTAGGGGTGGGGATGAGCAGTTCTTC.

This clonotype came up a few times. This chain joins TRBV5-1 and TRBJ2-5, with D possibly matching TRBD2 (6 bases). The germline V gene encodes CDR1 SGHRS and CDR2 YFSETQ. The CDR3 has 15 residues. Trimming cost V 0 bases and J 2 bases, with 11 bases left between them. CDR3 protein: CASSLEATRQETQYF. The CDR3 DNA reads as TGCGCCAGCAGCTTGGAGGCGACTAGACAAGAGACCCAGTACTTC. The full variable domain, its missing parts supplied by reference TRBV5-1 and TRBJ2-5, is KAGVTQTPRYLIKTRGQQVTLSCSPISGHRSVSWYQQTPGQGLQFLFEYFSETQRNKGNFPGRFSGRQFSNSRSEMNVSTLELGDSALYLCASSLEATRQETQYFGPGTRLLVL.

This clonotype showed up just a few times. Here the CDR3 omits its conserved ending phenylalanine or tryptophan, so a read error is the likely source. It is unclear where the CDR3 begins or ends on the DNA, so no DNA is shown, and the CDR3 is as TCRdb lists it. CDR3 sequence: CSARDRELVHI. The chain has TRBV20-1 and TRBJ2-7; the listed D gene, TRBD2, was not tested against the DNA. Per the germline V gene, CDR1 is DFQATT and CDR2 is SNEGSKA (reference sequence). The CDR3 length is 11 residues, termini included.

Ten or more counts support this clonotype. CDR3 sequence reads: CASSQDTSHGTPQHF. The CDR3, as DNA: TGCGCCAGCAGCCAAGATACCTCTCATGGTACGCCCCAGCATTTT. J is TRBJ1-5 and V is TRBV4-3, with unresolved D. CDR1 is LGHNA and CDR2 is YSLEER in the germline V gene. The CDR3 consists of 15 residues. Trimming shortened V by 0 bases and J by 9 bases, and 15 bases separated the two germline ends.

This chain links TRBV18 with TRBJ2-1; no clear D gene. CDR1 is KGHSH, CDR2 LQKENI, per germline. The CDR3 extends over 12 amino acids. V was clipped by 3 bases and J by 7 bases, with 7 bases between them. CDR3 nucleotides: TGTGCCAGCTCACCGCATGCGAATGAGCAGTTCTTC. It codes for CASSPHANEQFF.

This clonotype appeared many times. This rearrangement joins TRBV7-8 to TRBJ2-1; D unclear. Deletions cut 10 bases from V and 5 bases from J, with 9 bases between. There are 11 residues in the CDR3. Germline V gene sequence: CDR1 SGHVS, CDR2 FQNEAQ. The CDR3 is CATRKHNEQFF. DNA for the CDR3: TGTGCCACCAGAAAACACAATGAGCAGTTCTTC. Using reference TRBV7-8 and TRBJ2-1 for the parts outside the CDR3, the full variable domain is GAGVSQSPRYKVAKRGQDVALRCDPISGHVSLFWYQQALGQGPEFLTYFQNEAQLDKSGLPSDRFFAERPEGSVSTLKIQRTQQEDSAVYLCATRKHNEQFFGPGTRLTVL.

This clonotype was detected many times. The chain has TRBV5-1 and TRBJ2-7; D gene uncertain. The CDR3 length is 14 residues. V lost 0 bases, J lost 7 bases, and 14 bases lay in between. CDR1 and CDR2 (germline): SGHRS, YFSETQ. DNA of the CDR3: TGCGCCAGCAGCTTGGACATGGCGCTAGGGGAGCAGTACTTC. Amino acids: CASSLDMALGEQYF.

In this sample, this clonotype turned up many times. The chain combines TRBV24-1 with TRBJ2-3; D call uncertain. Germline CDR1 KGHDR, CDR2 SFDVKD. Trimming pared 3 bases from V and 4 bases from J, leaving 13 bases between. This CDR3 has 15 amino acids. In DNA, the CDR3 is TGTGCCACCAGTGATCCCAGGTCGGTTTCAGATACGCAGTATTTT. Translating gives CATSDPRSVSDTQYF.

This clonotype came up many times. The rearrangement links TRBV4-2 to TRBJ2-1, with unresolved D. The length of the CDR3 is 15 residues. CDR1 is LGHNA, CDR2 YNFKEQ, per germline. V lost 1 base to trimming and J lost 8 bases, with 15 bases between them. The DNA of the CDR3 is TGTGCCAGCAGCCAAGTGATGTCTGAGCTGTATGAGCAGTTCTTC. Translated, it gives CASSQVMSELYEQFF.

This clonotype occurred many times. V and J are TRBV29-1 and TRBJ1-2; 7 nucleotides line up with TRBD1. Germline V gene lookup returns CDR1 SQVTM and CDR2 ANQGSEA. V lost 6 bases and J lost 3; bases outside the gene matches: 7. This CDR3 is 13 amino acids long. DNA for the CDR3: TGCAGCGTCTTGACAGGGACCGACTATGGCTACACCTTC. Translating gives CSVLTGTDYGYTF.

V usage is TRBV18 and J usage is TRBJ1-1; TRBD1 agrees at 11 bases. This CDR3 spans 15 amino acids. Looked up from germline, CDR1 is KGHSH and CDR2 is LQKENI. The V and J ends lost 3 bases and 6 bases, in that order; junction bases with no gene match: 6. Here the CDR3 reads CASSPGQGDVAEAFF. The CDR3 nucleotides are TGTGCCAGCTCACCGGGACAGGGGGATGTCGCTGAAGCTTTCTTT.

This clonotype was detected only a few times. The chain couples TRBV7-2 to TRBJ2-3; TRBD2 matches at 8 bases. V shed 1 base and J 2 bases; nucleotides not matched to a gene: 11. This CDR3 has 18 residues. Germline values: CDR1 SGHTA, CDR2 FQGNSA. The CDR3 protein is CASSLVRGPGGPTDTQYF. In nucleotides, the CDR3 is TGTGCCAGCAGCTTAGTTCGCGGGCCGGGAGGGCCCACAGATACGCAGTATTTT.

At least ten counts were recorded for this clonotype. The genes are TRBV6-5 and TRBJ2-1; 8 bases line up with TRBD2. This CDR3 spans 15 amino acids. Germline V gene lookup returns CDR1 MNHEY and CDR2 SVGAGI. Unmatched junction bases numbered 8, after V lost 4 bases and J lost 6 bases. In DNA, the CDR3 is TGTGCCAGCAGTTTCAGCGGGAGCGGTGGCAATGAGCAGTTCTTC. Protein sequence: CASSFSGSGGNEQFF.

Many counts were recorded for this clonotype. This chain uses TRBV9 with TRBJ1-2; tentative D call: TRBD1 (6 bases). The CDR3 extends over 14 amino acids. V lost 4 bases and J 2 bases, leaving 12 bases between the germline ends. Germline CDR1 reads SGDLS; CDR2 reads YYNGEE. In DNA, the CDR3 is TGTGCCAGCAGCCCTGGACAGTCGAACTATGGCTACACCTTC. It translates to CASSPGQSNYGYTF.

V gene TRBV6-5 combines with J gene TRBJ1-1; no firm D call. Trimming removed 8 bases from V and 9 bases from J, with 16 bases in between. CDR1 and CDR2 (germline): MNHEY, SVGAGI. The CDR3 is made up of 12 amino acids. CDR3 protein: CASGLIGVKAFF. In nucleotides, the CDR3 is TGTGCCAGCGGCTTAATAGGCGTTAAAGCTTTCTTT.

This clonotype has a count of ten or more. V gene TRBV12-3 or TRBV12-4 combines with J gene TRBJ1-5; 7 nucleotides agree with TRBD1. The ends lost 4 bases at V and 1 base at J; junction bases unmatched: 4. The CDR3 loop spans 15 amino acids. The CDR3 region is CASSYSTGSNQPQHF. The DNA for the CDR3 is TGTGCCAGCAGTTACTCGACAGGGAGCAATCAGCCCCAGCATTTT.

This clonotype was counted at least ten times. This chain connects TRBV12-3 or TRBV12-4 to TRBJ2-7; 12 bases agree with TRBD2. The J segment lost 4 bases and the V segment lost 6 bases, leaving 4 bases of the junction unmatched. This CDR3 has 14 residues. CDR3 sequence reads: CASRGLAGPYEQYF. CDR3 sequence (DNA): TGTGCCAGCAGGGGACTAGCGGGTCCTTACGAGCAGTACTTC.